A selection of T cell receptor beta chains follows, all from one sample in a study of beta chain features in type 1 diabetes. The data were produced by immunoSEQ multiplex PCR, yet TCRdb's version contains in-frame clones alone and is incomplete. The sample shows roughly 610,000 clones, 15% to 19% of them seen only once. Sample: naive CD4+ T cells from blood. The receptors here all came from a man between 18 and 35 years old in good health. Both conserved end residues are part of each CDR3. The order of the fields is D gene, J gene, V gene, clone size, CDR3 protein, CDR3 DNA. A D gene is named only where the DNA matches it firmly. Expanded clones are given a class, and other clones once, few, many or no size at all.

d_gene: NA
j_gene: TRBJ2-5
v_gene: TRBV11-2
abundance: NA
CDR3aa: CASSLGPGTPQETQYF
CDR3nt: TGTGCCAGCAGCTTAGGTCCCGGGACTCCACAAGAGACCCAGTACTTC

d_gene: NA
j_gene: TRBJ1-2
v_gene: TRBV29-1
abundance: NA
CDR3aa: CSVGRPTGPGYGYTF
CDR3nt: TGCAGCGTTGGGAGACCTACAGGGCCGGGCTATGGCTACACCTTC

d_gene: NA
j_gene: TRBJ2-7
v_gene: TRBV19
abundance: few
CDR3aa: CASSPPTGSFYEQYF
CDR3nt: TGTGCCAGTAGTCCTCCAACCGGTTCTTTCTACGAGCAGTACTTC

d_gene: TRBD2
j_gene: TRBJ2-2
v_gene: TRBV28
abundance: few
CDR3aa: CATGLAESGIF
CDR3nt: TGTGCCACAGGACTAGCGGAATCGGGGATTTTT

d_gene: TRBD2
j_gene: TRBJ2-7
v_gene: TRBV7-2
abundance: few
CDR3aa: CASSRTSGRTPYEQYF
CDR3nt: TGTGCCAGCAGCCGAACTAGCGGGAGAACACCCTACGAGCAGTACTTC

d_gene: NA
j_gene: TRBJ1-4
v_gene: TRBV4-1
abundance: few
CDR3aa: CASRDFPREGEKLFF
CDR3nt: TGCGCCAGCAGAGATTTCCCCAGGGAGGGTGAAAAACTGTTTTTT

d_gene: NA
j_gene: TRBJ2-2
v_gene: TRBV7-3
abundance: NA
CDR3aa: CASSLGRTDTGELFF
CDR3nt: TGTGCCAGCAGCTTAGGAAGGACAGACACCGGGGAGCTGTTTTTT

d_gene: NA
j_gene: TRBJ1-4
v_gene: TRBV2
abundance: NA
CDR3aa: CASSPTGATNEKLFF
CDR3nt: TGTGCCAGCAGCCCTACAGGCGCAACTAATGAAAAACTGTTTTTT

d_gene: NA
j_gene: TRBJ2-7
v_gene: TRBV7-2
abundance: NA
CDR3aa: CASSLLGTYEQYF
CDR3nt: TGTGCCAGCAGCTTGTTGGGGACCTACGAGCAGTACTTC

d_gene: TRBD2
j_gene: TRBJ2-1
v_gene: TRBV4-2
abundance: few
CDR3aa: CASSQGSLAGLYNEQFF
CDR3nt: TGTGCCAGCAGCCAAGGTAGCCTAGCGGGGCTCTACAATGAGCAGTTCTTC

d_gene: NA
j_gene: TRBJ2-7
v_gene: TRBV4-1
abundance: NA
CDR3aa: CASSQGMQGRSLSYEQYF
CDR3nt: TGCGCCAGCAGCCAAGGGATGCAGGGACGCAGCCTCTCCTACGAGCAGTACTTC

d_gene: TRBD1
j_gene: TRBJ1-2
v_gene: TRBV6-4
abundance: NA
CDR3aa: CASSRDRNYGYTF
CDR3nt: TGTGCCAGCAGTAGGGACAGGAACTATGGCTACACCTTC

d_gene: TRBD2
j_gene: TRBJ2-7
v_gene: TRBV11-1
abundance: few
CDR3aa: CASSPFIAGTYEQYF
CDR3nt: TGTGCCAGCAGCCCATTCATAGCGGGGACCTACGAGCAGTACTTC

d_gene: TRBD2
j_gene: TRBJ2-7
v_gene: TRBV7-2
abundance: NA
CDR3aa: CASGLAGSYEQYF
CDR3nt: TGTGCCAGCGGGCTAGCGGGCTCCTACGAGCAGTACTTC

d_gene: TRBD2
j_gene: TRBJ2-7
v_gene: TRBV19
abundance: NA
CDR3aa: CASSLRLAETSYEQYF
CDR3nt: TGTGCCAGTAGTCTCCGACTAGCGGAGACCTCCTACGAGCAGTACTTC

d_gene: NA
j_gene: TRBJ2-3
v_gene: TRBV30
abundance: few
CDR3aa: CACQKRGLGTDTQYF
CDR3nt: TGTGCCTGCCAAAAACGGGGTCTGGGCACAGATACGCAGTATTTT

d_gene: NA
j_gene: TRBJ2-7
v_gene: TRBV7-4
abundance: NA
CDR3aa: CASSSRGYWYEQYF
CDR3nt: TGTGCCAGCAGCTCCAGAGGGTATTGGTACGAGCAGTACTTC

d_gene: TRBD2
j_gene: TRBJ2-1
v_gene: TRBV7-3
abundance: NA
CDR3aa: CASSFKAASGINEQFF
CDR3nt: TGTGCCAGCAGCTTTAAGGCAGCTAGCGGGATCAATGAGCAGTTCTTC

d_gene: NA
j_gene: TRBJ1-6
v_gene: TRBV21-1
abundance: NA
CDR3aa: CASSKDEGVTPLHF
CDR3nt: TGTGCCAGCAGCAAAGATGAGGGGGTTACACCCCTCCACTTT

d_gene: NA
j_gene: TRBJ1-1
v_gene: TRBV9
abundance: few
CDR3aa: CASSVSTGNTEAFF
CDR3nt: TGTGCCAGCAGCGTATCGACCGGGAACACTGAAGCTTTCTTT

d_gene: NA
j_gene: TRBJ1-1
v_gene: TRBV6-5
abundance: NA
CDR3aa: CASSYYERNTEAFF
CDR3nt: TGTGCCAGCAGTTATTACGAGAGGAACACTGAAGCTTTCTTT

d_gene: NA
j_gene: TRBJ2-7
v_gene: TRBV9
abundance: few
CDR3aa: CASSADYAEQYF
CDR3nt: TGTGCCAGCAGCGCAGACTACGCAGAGCAGTACTTC

d_gene: TRBD2
j_gene: TRBJ2-5
v_gene: TRBV9
abundance: NA
CDR3aa: CASSVDPSGGIETQYF
CDR3nt: TGTGCCAGCAGCGTAGATCCTAGCGGAGGAATAGAGACCCAGTACTTC

d_gene: NA
j_gene: TRBJ1-2
v_gene: TRBV7-9
abundance: NA
CDR3aa: CASSLVVNYGYTF
CDR3nt: TGTGCCAGCAGCTTAGTGGTTAACTATGGCTACACCTTC

d_gene: NA
j_gene: TRBJ2-7
v_gene: TRBV6-1
abundance: once
CDR3aa: CASGTIVYEQYF
CDR3nt: TGTGCCAGCGGAACTATCGTCTACGAGCAGTACTTC

d_gene: NA
j_gene: TRBJ1-1
v_gene: TRBV19
abundance: few
CDR3aa: CASSLTVNTEAFF
CDR3nt: TGTGCCAGTAGTCTGACGGTCAACACTGAAGCTTTCTTT

d_gene: NA
j_gene: TRBJ1-2
v_gene: TRBV10-3
abundance: NA
CDR3aa: CAISTPLYGYTF
CDR3nt: TGTGCCATCAGTACCCCGCTTTATGGCTACACCTTC

d_gene: NA
j_gene: TRBJ2-7
v_gene: TRBV7-6
abundance: NA
CDR3aa: CASSPGGEQYF
CDR3nt: TGTGCCAGCAGCCCTGGGGGGGAGCAGTACTTC

d_gene: TRBD1
j_gene: TRBJ2-7
v_gene: TRBV7-3
abundance: NA
CDR3aa: CASSPGQGRYEQYF
CDR3nt: TGTGCCAGCAGTCCTGGACAGGGTCGGTACGAGCAGTACTTC

d_gene: TRBD1
j_gene: TRBJ2-7
v_gene: TRBV18
abundance: few
CDR3aa: CASSPQGALGSYEQYF
CDR3nt: TGTGCCAGCTCACCACAGGGGGCGTTGGGCTCCTACGAGCAGTACTTC

d_gene: TRBD1
j_gene: TRBJ2-2
v_gene: TRBV13
abundance: NA
CDR3aa: CASCFGGRGQSGELFF
CDR3nt: TGTGCCAGCTGCTTCGGCGGCAGGGGGCAATCCGGGGAGCTGTTTTTT

d_gene: TRBD1
j_gene: TRBJ1-2
v_gene: TRBV7-2
abundance: few
CDR3aa: CASSLGGGDYGYTF
CDR3nt: TGTGCCAGCAGCTTAGGAGGGGGCGACTATGGCTACACCTTC